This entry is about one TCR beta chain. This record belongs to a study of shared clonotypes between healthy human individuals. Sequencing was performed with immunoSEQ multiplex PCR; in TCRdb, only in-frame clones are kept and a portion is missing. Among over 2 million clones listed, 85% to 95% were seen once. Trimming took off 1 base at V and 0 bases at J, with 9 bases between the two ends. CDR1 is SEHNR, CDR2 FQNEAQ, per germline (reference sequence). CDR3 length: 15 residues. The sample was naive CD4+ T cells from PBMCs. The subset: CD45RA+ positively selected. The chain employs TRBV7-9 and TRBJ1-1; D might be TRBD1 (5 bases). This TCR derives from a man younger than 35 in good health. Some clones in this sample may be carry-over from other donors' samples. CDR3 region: CASSLGQPMNTEAFF. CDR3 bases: TGTGCCAGCAGCTTAGGACAGCCCATGAACACTGAAGCTTTCTTT.